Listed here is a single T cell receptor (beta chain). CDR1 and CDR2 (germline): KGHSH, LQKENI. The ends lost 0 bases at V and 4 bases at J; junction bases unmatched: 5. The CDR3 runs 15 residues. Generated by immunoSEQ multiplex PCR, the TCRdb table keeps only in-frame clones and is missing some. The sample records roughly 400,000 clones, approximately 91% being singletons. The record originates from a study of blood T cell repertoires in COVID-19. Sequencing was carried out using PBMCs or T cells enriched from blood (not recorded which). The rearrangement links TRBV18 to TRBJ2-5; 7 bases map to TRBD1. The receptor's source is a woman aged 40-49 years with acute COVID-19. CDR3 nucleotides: TGTGCCAGCTCACCACCCTTGGCAGGGGGAGAGACCCAGTACTTC. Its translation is CASSPPLAGGETQYF.